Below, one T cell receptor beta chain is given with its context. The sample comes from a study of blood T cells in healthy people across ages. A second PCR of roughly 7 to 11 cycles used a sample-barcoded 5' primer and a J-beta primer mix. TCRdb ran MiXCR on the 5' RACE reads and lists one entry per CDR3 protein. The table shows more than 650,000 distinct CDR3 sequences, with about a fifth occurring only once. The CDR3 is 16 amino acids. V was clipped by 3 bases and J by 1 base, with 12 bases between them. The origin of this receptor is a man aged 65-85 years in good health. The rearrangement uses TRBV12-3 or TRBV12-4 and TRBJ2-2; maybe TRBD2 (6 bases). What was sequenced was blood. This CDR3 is CASSFPSEVNTGELFF. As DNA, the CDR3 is TGTGCCAGCAGTTTCCCTAGCGAGGTGAACACCGGGGAGCTGTTTTTT.